This T cell receptor (beta chain) was obtained from a study of naive CD8 T cells in extremely preterm neonates. Concerning this clone: No antigen is known for it.

The CDR3 sequence is 14 residues long. V lost 4 bases to trimming and J lost 3 bases, with 12 bases between them. The germline gives CDR1 MNHNS, CDR2 SASEGT. Points from the study as a whole: Preterm neonates had significantly lower iChao1 richness than other age groups. CDR3 nucleotide sharing was roughly 2.5% in preterm, 0.3% to 0.5% term, 0.03% to 0.035% children, around 0.01% adults.

Repertoires were generated with immunoSEQ multiplex PCR, while TCRdb's copy carries only in-frame clones and drops some. Counted here are about 5,100 clones, 95% to 98% occurring once; the ten biggest clones make up around 0.51%. This clonotype was sampled from a human donor in good health. The material sequenced was naive CD8+ T cells from blood. The rearrangement links TRBV6-1 to TRBJ1-2; perhaps TRBD1 as D (5 bases). CDR3 coding DNA: TGTGCCAGCAGTGGTATGGGGCCGGACTATGGCTACACCTTC. The encoded protein is CASSGMGPDYGYTF.